One sample yielded the 3 T cell receptor beta chains listed below, sequenced in a study of T cell repertoires in cytomegalovirus infection. One entry per CDR3 protein results from TCRdb running MiXCR on the reads. The sample includes 180,000 or so distinct CDR3 sequences, about 18% of them seen just once. The sequencing sample was made of CD8+ T cells from PBMCs. The source is a human donor in good health (CMV status not recorded). Some clones in this sample may be carry-over from other donors' samples.

The chain joins TRBV7-8 to TRBJ1-1; D is possibly TRBD1 (6 bases). CDR1 SGHVS and CDR2 FQNEAQ come from the germline V gene. With 1 base removed from V and 11 bases from J, the gap between germline ends came to 14 bases. The CDR3 has 13 residues. The CDR3 coding sequence is TGTGCCAGCAGCTTAGTAACAGGGCGGTATGCTTTCTTT. Encoded protein: CASSLVTGRYAFF.

This clonotype was seen repeatedly, ten times or more. The J gene is TRBJ1-2, the V gene TRBV28, with 7 nucleotides matching TRBD1. The CDR3 covers 15 residues. J was trimmed by 4 bases and V by 9 bases; bases with no gene match: 14. Germline lookup yields CDR1 MDHEN and CDR2 SYDVKM. The DNA of the CDR3 is TGTGCCAGTCTTACCCCATCGACAGGGATCTATGGCTACACCTTC. It translates to CASLTPSTGIYGYTF.

This clonotype has just a few counts. This rearrangement joins TRBV28 to TRBJ2-1; TRBD2 might be the D (5 bases). This CDR3 has 14 residues. The germline V gene has CDR1 MDHEN and CDR2 SYDVKM. With 5 bases removed from V and 7 bases from J, the gap between germline ends came to 15 bases. The CDR3 DNA follows: TGTGCCAGCAGTCCTACCACGCCGGGAAATGAGCAGTTCTTC. Encoded protein: CASSPTTPGNEQFF.